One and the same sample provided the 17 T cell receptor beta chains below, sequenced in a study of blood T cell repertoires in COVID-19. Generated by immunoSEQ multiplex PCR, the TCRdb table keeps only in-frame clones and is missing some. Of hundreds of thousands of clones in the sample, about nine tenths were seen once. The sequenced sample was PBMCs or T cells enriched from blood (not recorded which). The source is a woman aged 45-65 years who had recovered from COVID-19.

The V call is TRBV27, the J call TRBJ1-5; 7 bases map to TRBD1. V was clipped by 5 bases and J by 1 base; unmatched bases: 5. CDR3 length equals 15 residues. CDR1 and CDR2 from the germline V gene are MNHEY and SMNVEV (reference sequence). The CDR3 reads CASSSDRASNQPQHF. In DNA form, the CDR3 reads TGTGCCAGCAGTAGCGACAGGGCAAGCAATCAGCCCCAGCATTTT.

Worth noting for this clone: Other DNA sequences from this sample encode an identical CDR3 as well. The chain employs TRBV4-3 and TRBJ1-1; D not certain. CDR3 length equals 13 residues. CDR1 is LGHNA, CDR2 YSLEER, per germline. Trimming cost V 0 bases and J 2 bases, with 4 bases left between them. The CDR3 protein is CASSQDRNTEAFF. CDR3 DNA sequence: TGCGCCAGCAGCCAAGACAGAAACACTGAAGCTTTCTTT.

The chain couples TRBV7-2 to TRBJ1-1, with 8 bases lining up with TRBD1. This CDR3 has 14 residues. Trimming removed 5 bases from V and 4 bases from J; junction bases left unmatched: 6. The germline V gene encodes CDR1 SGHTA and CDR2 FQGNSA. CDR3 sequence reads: CASSRQGALTEAFF. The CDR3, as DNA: TGTGCCAGCAGCCGGCAGGGGGCGCTCACTGAAGCTTTCTTT. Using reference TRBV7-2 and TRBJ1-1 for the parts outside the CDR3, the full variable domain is GAGVSQSPSNKVTEKGKDVELRCDPISGHTALYWYRQSLGQGLEFLIYFQGNSAPDKSGLPSDRFSAERTGGSVSTLTIQRTQQEDSAVYLCASSRQGALTEAFFGQGTRLTVV.

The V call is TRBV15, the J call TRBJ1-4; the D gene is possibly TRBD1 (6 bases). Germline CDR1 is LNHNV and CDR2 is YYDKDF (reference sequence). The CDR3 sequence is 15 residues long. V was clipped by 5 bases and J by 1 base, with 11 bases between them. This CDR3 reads CATSGKQGTNEKLFF. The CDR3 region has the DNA TGTGCCACCAGCGGTAAACAGGGAACTAATGAAAAACTGTTTTTT.

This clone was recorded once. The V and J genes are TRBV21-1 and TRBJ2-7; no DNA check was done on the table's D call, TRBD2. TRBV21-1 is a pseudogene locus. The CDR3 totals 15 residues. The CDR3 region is CASSNLGLARYEQYF. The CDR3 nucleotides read TGTGCCAGCAGCAATTTGGGACTAGCGAGGTACGAGCAGTACTTC.

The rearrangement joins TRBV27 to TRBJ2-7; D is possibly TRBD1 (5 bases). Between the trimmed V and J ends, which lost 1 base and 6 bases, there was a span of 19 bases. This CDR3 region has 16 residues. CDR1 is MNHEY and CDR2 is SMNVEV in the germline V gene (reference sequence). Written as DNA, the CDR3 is TGTGCCAGCAGTTTATGGGCCCCACAAGGGGTCAGCGAGCAGTACTTC. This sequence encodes CASSLWAPQGVSEQYF.

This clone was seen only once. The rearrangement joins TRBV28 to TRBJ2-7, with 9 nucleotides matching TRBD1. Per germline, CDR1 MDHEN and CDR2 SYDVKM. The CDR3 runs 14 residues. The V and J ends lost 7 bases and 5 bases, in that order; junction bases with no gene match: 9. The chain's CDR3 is CASTRQGGKNEQYF. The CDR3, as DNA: TGTGCCAGCACCAGACAGGGGGGGAAGAACGAGCAGTACTTC.

This CDR3 is CASSYLNEQFF. CDR3 bases: TGTGCCAGCAGTTATCTCAATGAGCAGTTCTTC. The rearrangement links TRBV6-5 to TRBJ2-1; D gene uncertain. The V end was cut by 3 bases, the J end by 6 bases, with 3 bases between. The CDR3 totals 11 residues. Germline V lookup: CDR1 MNHEY, CDR2 SVGAGI.

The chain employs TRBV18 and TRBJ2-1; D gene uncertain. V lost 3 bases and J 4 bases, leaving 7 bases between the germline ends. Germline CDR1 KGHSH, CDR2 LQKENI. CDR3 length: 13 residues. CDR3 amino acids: CASSPATYNEQFF. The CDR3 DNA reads TGTGCCAGCTCACCGGCGACTTACAATGAGCAGTTCTTC.

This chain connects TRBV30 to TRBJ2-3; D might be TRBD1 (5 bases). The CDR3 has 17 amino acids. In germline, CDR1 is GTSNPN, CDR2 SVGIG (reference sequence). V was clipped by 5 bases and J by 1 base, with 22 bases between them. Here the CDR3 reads CAWEDSLSYRGTDTQYF. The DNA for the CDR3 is TGTGCCTGGGAAGACAGCCTTTCTTATCGAGGCACAGATACGCAGTATTTT.

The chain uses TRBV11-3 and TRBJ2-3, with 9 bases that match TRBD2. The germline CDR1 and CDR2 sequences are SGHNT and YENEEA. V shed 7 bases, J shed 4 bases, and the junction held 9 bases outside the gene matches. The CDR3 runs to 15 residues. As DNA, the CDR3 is TGTGCCAGCAACCTTAGCGGGAGAGGTGCAGATACGCAGTATTTT. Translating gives CASNLSGRGADTQYF.

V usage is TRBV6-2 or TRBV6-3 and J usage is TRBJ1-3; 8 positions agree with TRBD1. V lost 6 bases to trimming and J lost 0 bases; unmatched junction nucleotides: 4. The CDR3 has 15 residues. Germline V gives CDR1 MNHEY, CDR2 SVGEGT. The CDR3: CASSRGQASGNTIYF. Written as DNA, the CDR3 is TGTGCCAGCAGCAGGGGACAGGCCTCTGGAAACACCATATATTTT.

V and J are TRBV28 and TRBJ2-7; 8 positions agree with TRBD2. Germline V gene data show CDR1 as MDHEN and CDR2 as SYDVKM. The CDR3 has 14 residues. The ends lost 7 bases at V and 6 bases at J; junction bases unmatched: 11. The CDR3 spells CASIHSGRGSEQYF. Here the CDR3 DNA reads TGTGCCAGCATTCACAGCGGGAGAGGTTCCGAGCAGTACTTC.

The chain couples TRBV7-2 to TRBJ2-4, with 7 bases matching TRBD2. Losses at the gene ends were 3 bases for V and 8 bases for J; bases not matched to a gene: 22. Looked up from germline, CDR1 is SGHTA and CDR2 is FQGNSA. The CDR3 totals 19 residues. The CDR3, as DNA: TGTGCCAGCAGCTTCATACCTGATTGGGCTAGCGGCGAGGCGGACATTCAGTACTTC. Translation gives CASSFIPDWASGEADIQYF.

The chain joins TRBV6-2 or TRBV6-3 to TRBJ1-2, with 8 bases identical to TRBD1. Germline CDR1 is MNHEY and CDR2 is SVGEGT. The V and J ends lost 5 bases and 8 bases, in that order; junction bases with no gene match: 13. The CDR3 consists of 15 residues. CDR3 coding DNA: TGTGCCAGCAGTACCCCCGGACAGGGATCAGGCGGCTACACCTTC. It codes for CASSTPGQGSGGYTF.

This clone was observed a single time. CDR3 nucleotides: TGTGCCTGTTCGGGACACCTAAACACTGAAGCTTTCTTT. Residues: CACSGHLNTEAFF. The rearrangement links TRBV28 to TRBJ1-1, with a possible D match to TRBD1 (6 bases). Germline V gene sequence: CDR1 MDHEN, CDR2 SYDVKM. The V end lost 11 bases, the J end lost 2 bases, and 15 bases lay between the germline ends. The CDR3 loop spans 13 amino acids.

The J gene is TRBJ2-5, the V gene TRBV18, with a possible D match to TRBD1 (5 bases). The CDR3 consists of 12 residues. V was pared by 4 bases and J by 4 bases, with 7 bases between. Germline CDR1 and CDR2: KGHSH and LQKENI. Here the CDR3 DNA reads TGTGCCAGCTCACTCCAGGGAGAGACCCAGTACTTC. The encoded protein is CASSLQGETQYF. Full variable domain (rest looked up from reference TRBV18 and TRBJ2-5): NAGVMQNPRHLVRRRGQEARLRCSPMKGHSHVYWYRQLPEEGLKFMVYLQKENIIDESGMPKERFSAEFPKEGPSILRIQQVVRGDSAAYFCASSLQGETQYFGPGTRLLVL.